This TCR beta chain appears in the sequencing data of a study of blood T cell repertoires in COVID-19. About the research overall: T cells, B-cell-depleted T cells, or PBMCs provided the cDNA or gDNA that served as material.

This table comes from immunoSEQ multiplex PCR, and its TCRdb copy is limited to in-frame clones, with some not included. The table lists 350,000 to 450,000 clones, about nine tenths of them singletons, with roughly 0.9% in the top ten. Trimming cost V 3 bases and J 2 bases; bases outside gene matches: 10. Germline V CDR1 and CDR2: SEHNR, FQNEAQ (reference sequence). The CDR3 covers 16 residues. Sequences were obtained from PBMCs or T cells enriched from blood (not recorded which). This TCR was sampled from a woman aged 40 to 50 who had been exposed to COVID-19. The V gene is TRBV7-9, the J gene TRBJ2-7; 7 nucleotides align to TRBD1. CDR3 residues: CASSFSGGLPPYEQYF. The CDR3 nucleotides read TGTGCCAGCAGCTTTTCAGGGGGTCTTCCCCCCTACGAGCAGTACTTC.